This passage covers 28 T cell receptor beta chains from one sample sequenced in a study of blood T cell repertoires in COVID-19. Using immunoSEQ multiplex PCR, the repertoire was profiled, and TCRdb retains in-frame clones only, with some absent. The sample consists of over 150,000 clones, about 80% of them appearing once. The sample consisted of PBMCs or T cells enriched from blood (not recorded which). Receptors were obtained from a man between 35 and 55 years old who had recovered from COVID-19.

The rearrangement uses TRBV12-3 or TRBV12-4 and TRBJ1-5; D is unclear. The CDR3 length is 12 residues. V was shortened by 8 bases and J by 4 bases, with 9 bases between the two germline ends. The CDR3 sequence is CASGRENQPQHF. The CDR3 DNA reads TGTGCCAGCGGACGGGAAAATCAGCCCCAGCATTTT.

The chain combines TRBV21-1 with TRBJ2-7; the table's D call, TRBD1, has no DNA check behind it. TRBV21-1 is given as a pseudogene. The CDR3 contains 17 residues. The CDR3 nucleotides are TGTGCCAGCAGCTCCATACAACAGGGTAGATGGACCTACGAGCAGTACTTC. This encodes CASSSIQQGRWTYEQYF.

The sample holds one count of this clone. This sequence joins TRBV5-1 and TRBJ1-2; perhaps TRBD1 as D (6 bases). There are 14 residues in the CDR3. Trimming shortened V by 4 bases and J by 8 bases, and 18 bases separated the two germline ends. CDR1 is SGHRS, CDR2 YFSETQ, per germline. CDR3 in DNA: TGCGCCAGCAGCCTGGACAGCTCAGTAACCGGCTACACCTTC. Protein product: CASSLDSSVTGYTF.

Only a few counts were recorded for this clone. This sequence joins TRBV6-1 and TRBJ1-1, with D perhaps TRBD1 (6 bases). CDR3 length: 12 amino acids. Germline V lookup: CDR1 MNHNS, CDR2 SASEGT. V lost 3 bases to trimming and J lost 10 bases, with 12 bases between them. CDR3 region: CASSERGIGAFF. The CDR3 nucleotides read TGTGCCAGCAGTGAGAGGGGGATAGGAGCTTTCTTT.

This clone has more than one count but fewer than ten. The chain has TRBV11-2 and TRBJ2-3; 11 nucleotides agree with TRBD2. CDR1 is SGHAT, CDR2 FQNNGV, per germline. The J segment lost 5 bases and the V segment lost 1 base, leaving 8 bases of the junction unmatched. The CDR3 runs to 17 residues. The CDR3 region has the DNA TGTGCCAGCAGCTTAGTTTTGGCTAGCGGGGGGCGAGATACGCAGTATTTT. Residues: CASSLVLASGGRDTQYF.

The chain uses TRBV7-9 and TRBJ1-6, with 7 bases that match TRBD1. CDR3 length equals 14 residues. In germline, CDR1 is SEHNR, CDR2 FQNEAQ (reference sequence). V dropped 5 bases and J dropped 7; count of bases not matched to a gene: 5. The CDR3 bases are TGTGCCAGCAGCAAAGACAGGGAGAATTCACCCCTCCACTTT. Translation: CASSKDRENSPLHF.

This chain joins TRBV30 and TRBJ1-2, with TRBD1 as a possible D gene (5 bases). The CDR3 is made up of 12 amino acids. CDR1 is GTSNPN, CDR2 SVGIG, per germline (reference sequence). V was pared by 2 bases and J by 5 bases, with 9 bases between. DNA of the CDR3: TGTGCCTGGAGTCACAGGCAATATGGCTACACCTTC. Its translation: CAWSHRQYGYTF.

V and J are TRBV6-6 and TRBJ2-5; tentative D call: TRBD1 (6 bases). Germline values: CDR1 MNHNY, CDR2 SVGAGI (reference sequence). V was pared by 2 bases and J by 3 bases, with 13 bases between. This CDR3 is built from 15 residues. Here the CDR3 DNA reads TGTGCCAGCAGTTACCTAGACAGGAGGAAAGAGACCCAGTACTTC. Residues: CASSYLDRRKETQYF.

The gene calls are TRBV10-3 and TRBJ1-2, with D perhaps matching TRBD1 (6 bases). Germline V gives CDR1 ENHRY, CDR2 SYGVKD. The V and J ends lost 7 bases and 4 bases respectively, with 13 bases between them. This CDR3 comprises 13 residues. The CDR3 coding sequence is TGTGCCATCACCCAGGGGAGAAGCTATGGCTACACCTTC. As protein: CAITQGRSYGYTF.

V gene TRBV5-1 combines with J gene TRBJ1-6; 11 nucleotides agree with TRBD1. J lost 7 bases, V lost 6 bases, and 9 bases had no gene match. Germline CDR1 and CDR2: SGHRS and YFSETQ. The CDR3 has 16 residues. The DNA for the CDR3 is TGCGCCAGCAAAGGAGGACAGGGGGCGAGGAATTCACCCCTCCACTTT. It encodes CASKGGQGARNSPLHF.

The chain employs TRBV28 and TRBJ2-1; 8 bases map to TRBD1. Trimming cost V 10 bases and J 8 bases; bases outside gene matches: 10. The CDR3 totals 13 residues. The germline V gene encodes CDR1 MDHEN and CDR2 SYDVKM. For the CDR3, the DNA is TGTGCCACACCCTATCCAGGGGGCCATGAGCAGTTCTTC. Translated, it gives CATPYPGGHEQFF.

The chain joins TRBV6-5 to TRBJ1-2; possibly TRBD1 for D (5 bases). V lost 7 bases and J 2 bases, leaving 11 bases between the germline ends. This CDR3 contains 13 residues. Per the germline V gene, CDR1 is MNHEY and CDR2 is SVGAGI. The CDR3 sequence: CASMRQGNYGYTF. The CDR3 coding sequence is TGTGCCAGCATGAGGCAGGGCAACTATGGCTACACCTTC.

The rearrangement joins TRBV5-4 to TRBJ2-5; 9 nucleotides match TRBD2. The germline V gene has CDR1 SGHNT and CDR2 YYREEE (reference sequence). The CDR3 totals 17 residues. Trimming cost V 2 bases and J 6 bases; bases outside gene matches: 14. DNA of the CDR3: TGTGCCAGCAGCTTAGATGTTGGCGGGGGGGTCGGCAAGACCCAGTACTTC. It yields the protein CASSLDVGGGVGKTQYF.

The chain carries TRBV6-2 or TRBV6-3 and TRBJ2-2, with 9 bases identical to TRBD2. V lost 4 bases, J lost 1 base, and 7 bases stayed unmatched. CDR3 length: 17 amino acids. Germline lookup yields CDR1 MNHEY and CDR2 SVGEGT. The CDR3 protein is CASSFHGTSRNTGELFF. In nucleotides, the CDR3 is TGTGCCAGCAGTTTCCACGGGACTAGCCGGAACACCGGGGAGCTGTTTTTT.

CDR3 region: CASSLDRWQGGAFF. CDR3 nucleotides: TGTGCCAGCAGCTTAGATCGATGGCAGGGAGGAGCTTTCTTT. The chain carries TRBV7-2 and TRBJ1-1; perhaps TRBD1 as D (5 bases). V shed 1 base and J shed 10 bases, with 16 bases lying between them. There are 14 residues in the CDR3. The V gene's germline CDR1 is SGHTA and CDR2 FQGNSA.

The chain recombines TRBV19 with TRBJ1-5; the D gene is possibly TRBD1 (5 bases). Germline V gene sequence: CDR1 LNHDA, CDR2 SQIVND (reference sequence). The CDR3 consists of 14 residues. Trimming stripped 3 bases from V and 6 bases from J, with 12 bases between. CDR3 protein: CASSISGVPQPQHF. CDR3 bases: TGTGCCAGTAGTATCTCGGGGGTGCCTCAGCCCCAGCATTTT.

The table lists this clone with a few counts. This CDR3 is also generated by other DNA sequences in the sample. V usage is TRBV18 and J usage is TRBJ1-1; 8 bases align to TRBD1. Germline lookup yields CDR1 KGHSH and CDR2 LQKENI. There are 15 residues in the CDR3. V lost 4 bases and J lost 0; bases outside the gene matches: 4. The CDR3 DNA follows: TGTGCCAGCTCACAAGAACAGGGGGTGAACACTGAAGCTTTCTTT. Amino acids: CASSQEQGVNTEAFF.

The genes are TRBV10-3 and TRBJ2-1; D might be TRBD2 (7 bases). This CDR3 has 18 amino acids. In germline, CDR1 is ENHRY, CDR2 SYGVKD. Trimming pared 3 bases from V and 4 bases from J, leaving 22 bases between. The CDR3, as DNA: TGTGCCATCAGTGACCGGGGCGGGGGCCAAAGACTTTACAATGAGCAGTTCTTC. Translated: CAISDRGGGQRLYNEQFF.

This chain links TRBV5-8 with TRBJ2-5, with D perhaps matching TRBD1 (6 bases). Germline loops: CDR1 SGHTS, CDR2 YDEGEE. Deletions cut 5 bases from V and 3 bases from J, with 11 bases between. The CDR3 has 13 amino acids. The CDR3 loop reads CASRPSGEETQYF. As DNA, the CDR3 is TGTGCCAGCAGACCCTCAGGGGAAGAGACCCAGTACTTC.

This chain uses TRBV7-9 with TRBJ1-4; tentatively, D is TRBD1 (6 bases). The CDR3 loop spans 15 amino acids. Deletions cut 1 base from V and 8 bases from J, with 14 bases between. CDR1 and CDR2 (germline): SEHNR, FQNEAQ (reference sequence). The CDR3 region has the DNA TGTGCCAGCAGCTTAGTGGACAGTTCTGGCGAAAAACTGTTTTTT. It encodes CASSLVDSSGEKLFF.

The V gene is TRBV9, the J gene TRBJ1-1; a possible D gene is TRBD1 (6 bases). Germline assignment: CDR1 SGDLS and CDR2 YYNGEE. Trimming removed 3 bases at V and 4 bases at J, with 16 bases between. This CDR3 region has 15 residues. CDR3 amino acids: CASSAPQGYATEAFF. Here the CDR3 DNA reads TGTGCCAGCAGCGCACCTCAGGGGTATGCCACTGAAGCTTTCTTT.

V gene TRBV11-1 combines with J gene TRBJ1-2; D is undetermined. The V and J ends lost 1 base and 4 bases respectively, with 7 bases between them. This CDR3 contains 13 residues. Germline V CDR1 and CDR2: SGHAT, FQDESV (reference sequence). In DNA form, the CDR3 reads TGTGCCAGCAGCTTAGACGGTCTCTATGGCTACACCTTC. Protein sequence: CASSLDGLYGYTF.

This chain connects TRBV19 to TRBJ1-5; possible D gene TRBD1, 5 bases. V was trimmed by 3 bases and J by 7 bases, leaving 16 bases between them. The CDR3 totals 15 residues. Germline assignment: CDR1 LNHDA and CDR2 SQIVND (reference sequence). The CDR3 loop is CASSIQGPMVQPQHF. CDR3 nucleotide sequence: TGTGCCAGTAGTATTCAGGGCCCTATGGTACAGCCCCAGCATTTT.

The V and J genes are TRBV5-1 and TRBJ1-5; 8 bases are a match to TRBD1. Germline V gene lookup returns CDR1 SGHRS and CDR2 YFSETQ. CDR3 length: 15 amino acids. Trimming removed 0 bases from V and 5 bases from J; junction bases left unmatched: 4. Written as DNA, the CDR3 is TGCGCCAGCAGCTTGGGGGACAGGAGGGATCAGCCCCAGCATTTT. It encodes CASSLGDRRDQPQHF.

CDR3 nucleotides: TGTGCCAGCAGCCAAGCTCACAGGGGTAACCCTGAAGCTTTCTTT. It translates to CASSQAHRGNPEAFF. V is TRBV3-1 (or the pseudogene TRBV3-2) and J is TRBJ1-1, with 7 bases lining up with TRBD1. The germline gives CDR1 LGHDT, CDR2 YNNKEL (reference sequence). The CDR3 spans 15 residues. Trimming removed 1 base from V and 6 bases from J; junction bases left unmatched: 8.

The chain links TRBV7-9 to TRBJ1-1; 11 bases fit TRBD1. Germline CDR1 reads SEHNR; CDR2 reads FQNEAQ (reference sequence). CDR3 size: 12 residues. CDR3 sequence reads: CAEGDRGNEAFF. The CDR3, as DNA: TGTGCTGAGGGGGACAGGGGGAATGAAGCTTTCTTT. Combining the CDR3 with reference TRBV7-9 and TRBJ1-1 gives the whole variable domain DTGVSQNPRHKITKRGQNVTFRCDPISEHNRLYWYRQTLGQGPEFLTYFQNEAQLEKSRLLSDRFSAERPKGSFSTLEIQRTEQGDSAMYLCAEGDRGNEAFFGQGTRLTVV.

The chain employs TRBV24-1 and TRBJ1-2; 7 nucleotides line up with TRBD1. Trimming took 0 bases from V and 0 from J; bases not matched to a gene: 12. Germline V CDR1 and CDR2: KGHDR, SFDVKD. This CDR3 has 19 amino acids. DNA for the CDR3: TGTGCCACCAGTGATTTGCAAATCCCGGACAGGACTACTAACTATGGCTACACCTTC. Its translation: CATSDLQIPDRTTNYGYTF.

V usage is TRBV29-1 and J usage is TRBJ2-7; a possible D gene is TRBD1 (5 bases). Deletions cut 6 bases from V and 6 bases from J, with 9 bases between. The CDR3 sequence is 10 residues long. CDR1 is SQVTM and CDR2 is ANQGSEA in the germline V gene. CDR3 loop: CSVGQVEQYF. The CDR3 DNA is TGCAGCGTCGGACAAGTCGAGCAGTACTTC.